Listed below are T cell receptor beta chains from one sample, sequenced in a study of CD8+ T cells in alopecia areata. The table came from immunoSEQ multiplex PCR; TCRdb's copy has only in-frame clones and leaves some out. The table records about 87,000 clones, around three quarters of them present only once. Sequencing used CD8+ T cells sorted from blood, obtained around week 44, from a patient treated with tofacitinib. The receptors were gathered from a human donor with alopecia areata. Each CDR3 is given with its conserved first and last residue. A D gene is named only where the DNA matches it firmly. Clone sizes are given selectively: once, few, many, or a class where the clone is expanded.

clone_size	j_call	v_call	d_call	cdr3_aa	cdr3_nt
-	TRBJ1-6	TRBV5-6	-	CASSLDSAGNSPLHF	TGTGCCAGCAGCTTGGATTCAGCTGGAAATTCACCCCTCCACTTT
-	TRBJ1-1	TRBV29-1	TRBD1	CSGSGQSPEAFF	TGCAGCGGCTCGGGACAGTCTCCTGAAGCTTTCTTT
once	TRBJ1-1	TRBV19	TRBD1	CASSIHRGETEAFF	TGTGCCAGTAGTATCCACAGGGGTGAGACTGAAGCTTTCTTT
few	TRBJ1-5	TRBV4-3	-	CASSQTTRQPQHF	TGCGCCAGCAGCCAAACTACGCGACAGCCCCAGCATTTT
-	TRBJ1-6	TRBV4-3	-	CASSPEGTRHSPLHF	TGCGCCAGCAGCCCAGAAGGGACGCGTCATTCACCCCTCCACTTT
-	TRBJ1-1	TRBV30	TRBD1	CAWGTGREAFF	TGTGCCTGGGGGACAGGCCGAGAAGCTTTCTTT
-	TRBJ1-3	TRBV2	-	CASQTSGNTIYF	TGTGCCAGCCAGACCTCTGGAAACACCATATATTTT
-	TRBJ1-2	TRBV5-1	-	CASSTNREGSSYGYTF	TGCGCCAGCAGCACCAACCGAGAGGGCAGCAGCTATGGCTACACCTTC
-	TRBJ1-2	TRBV6-5	-	CASSSLLGLEGGYTF	TGTGCCAGCAGTTCACTGCTCGGACTAGAAGGTGGCTACACCTTC
-	TRBJ1-2	TRBV2	-	CASSEGRGEANYGYTF	TGTGCCAGCAGTGAAGGCAGGGGAGAAGCTAACTATGGCTACACCTTC
few	TRBJ2-1	TRBV15	-	CATSRGSREYNEQFF	TGTGCCACCAGCAGAGGCTCCCGGGAGTACAATGAGCAGTTCTTC
-	TRBJ2-2	TRBV7-3	-	CASSLQGGGGELFF	TGTGCCAGCAGCCTTCAAGGAGGGGGCGGGGAGCTGTTTTTT
once	TRBJ2-3	TRBV4-3	-	CASSPPGQPDTQYF	TGCGCCAGCAGCCCCCCCGGACAGCCAGATACGCAGTATTTT
-	TRBJ2-1	TRBV6-4	TRBD2	CASSEVASGGLHEQFF	TGTGCCAGCAGTGAAGTCGCTAGCGGGGGTCTCCATGAGCAGTTCTTC
-	TRBJ1-2	TRBV4-3	-	CASSQETDTNYGYTF	TGCGCCAGCAGCCAAGAGACAGATACCAACTATGGCTACACCTTC
-	TRBJ2-7	TRBV11-2	-	CASSLRVYEQYF	TGTGCCAGCAGCTTAAGGGTCTACGAGCAGTACTTC
few	TRBJ1-1	TRBV5-1	TRBD1	CASSPGQERNTEAFF	TGCGCCAGCAGCCCCGGACAGGAAAGAAACACTGAAGCTTTCTTT
-	TRBJ2-7	TRBV4-3	-	CASSQDLYEYEQYF	TGCGCCAGCAGCCAAGATCTTTATGAATACGAGCAGTACTTC
-	TRBJ2-3	TRBV6-4	TRBD2	CASSDSYSGDGADTQYF	TGTGCCAGCAGTGACTCCTATAGCGGGGATGGCGCAGATACGCAGTATTTT
-	TRBJ1-4	TRBV23-1	-	CASSPRDGPNEKLFF	TGCGCCAGCAGTCCCCGGGACGGACCTAATGAAAAACTGTTTTTT
-	TRBJ2-7	TRBV7-2	-	CASSLFADARYEQYF	TGTGCCAGCAGCTTATTCGCTGACGCAAGATACGAGCAGTACTTC
few	TRBJ1-4	TRBV29-1	-	CSVEDAATNEKLFF	TGCAGCGTTGAAGATGCGGCAACTAATGAAAAACTGTTTTTT
-	TRBJ1-1	TRBV19	-	CASTKGLIAEAFF	TGTGCCAGTACAAAGGGTCTTATCGCTGAAGCTTTCTTT
few	TRBJ1-6	TRBV12-5	-	CASHGAFNSPLHF	TGTGCTAGTCATGGGGCCTTCAATTCACCCCTCCACTTT
few	TRBJ1-1	TRBV5-6	-	CASRLNDMGTEAFF	TGTGCCAGCAGGCTGAACGACATGGGGACTGAAGCTTTCTTT
-	TRBJ1-2	TRBV29-1	-	CSVEQGSYGYTF	TGCAGCGTCGAACAGGGTAGCTATGGCTACACCTTC
-	TRBJ1-1	TRBV7-2	TRBD1	CASGGAGGMNTEAFF	TGTGCCAGCGGGGGAGCAGGGGGCATGAACACTGAAGCTTTCTTT
medium-sized	TRBJ2-3	TRBV5-6	TRBD2	CASSLGTSGHSTDTQYF	TGTGCCAGCAGCTTGGGAACTAGCGGACATAGCACAGATACGCAGTATTTT
once	TRBJ2-1	TRBV6-4	-	CASSEGDNEQFF	TGTGCCAGCAGTGAGGGGGACAATGAGCAGTTCTTC
-	TRBJ1-5	TRBV11-2	-	CASSLGQDQPQHF	TGTGCCAGCAGCTTAGGCCAGGATCAGCCCCAGCATTTT
-	TRBJ2-5	TRBV10-3	-	CAISERVGETQYF	TGTGCCATCAGTGAGAGAGTGGGAGAGACCCAGTACTTC
-	TRBJ1-2	TRBV2	-	CASSVTDDYYGYTF	TGTGCCAGCAGTGTGACGGATGATTACTATGGCTACACCTTC
-	TRBJ2-1	TRBV30	-	CAWRQGRNEQFF	TGTGCCTGGAGGCAGGGTAGAAATGAGCAGTTCTTC
-	TRBJ2-1	TRBV7-9	TRBD2	CASSPRLAGSYNEQFF	TGTGCCAGCAGCCCCCGGCTAGCGGGATCCTACAATGAGCAGTTCTTC
-	TRBJ2-4	TRBV13	-	CASSLGENIQYF	TGTGCCAGCAGCTTGGGGGAAAACATTCAGTACTTC
-	TRBJ1-2	TRBV7-9	-	CASSFFGAGAIHYGYTF	TGTGCCAGCAGCTTCTTCGGGGCAGGGGCTATTCACTATGGCTACACCTTC
-	TRBJ1-1	TRBV4-1	-	CASSLQGDTEAFF	TGCGCCAGCAGCTTGCAGGGTGACACTGAAGCTTTCTTT
once	TRBJ2-7	TRBV7-8	TRBD2	CASTPGPSGGYEQYF	TGTGCCAGCACTCCGGGGCCTAGCGGGGGGTACGAGCAGTACTTC
once	TRBJ2-7	TRBV29-1	TRBD1	CSVSWDRDYEQYF	TGCAGCGTTTCATGGGACAGGGACTACGAGCAGTACTTC
-	TRBJ1-1	TRBV11-2	TRBD1	CASSLGTGLANTEAFF	TGTGCCAGCAGCCTCGGGACAGGTTTAGCGAACACTGAAGCTTTCTTT
-	TRBJ1-1	TRBV19	-	CASKAGAFTEAFF	TGTGCCAGTAAGGCAGGGGCTTTCACTGAAGCTTTCTTT
-	TRBJ2-1	TRBV30	-	CAWRLGGNEQFF	TGTGCCTGGAGACTAGGAGGCAATGAGCAGTTCTTC
once	TRBJ2-3	TRBV29-1	-	CSVEDVGSDTQYF	TGCAGCGTTGAAGATGTGGGTTCAGATACGCAGTATTTT